The rows below give T cell receptor beta chains drawn from one sample of a study of CD8 T cells in Susac syndrome. TCRdb recomputed calls from the immunoSEQ multiplex PCR reads with MiXCR, one row per CDR3 protein. The table has about 300,000 distinct CDR3 sequences, under 95% seen once. Sample: CD4+ T cells from PBMCs. The receptors were gathered from a human donor with multiple sclerosis. CDR3s include the opening cysteine and the closing phenylalanine or tryptophan. Each record gives: V gene, J gene, clone size, D gene, CDR3 protein, CDR3 DNA. A D gene is named only where the DNA matches it firmly. Not every row has a clone size; where given, it reads once, few, many or a size class.

TRBV9	TRBJ2-7	.	TRBD2	CASSPEVGGKQYF	TGTGCCAGCAGCCCAGAGGTCGGGGGGAAGCAGTACTTC
TRBV21-1	TRBJ1-1	.	.	CASSRLPTARIPNTEAFF	TGTGCCAGCAGCAGGCTACCGACGGCTAGAATACCAAACACTGAAGCTTTCTTT
TRBV30	TRBJ2-3	.	TRBD1	CAWRLTGEHGDTQYF	TGTGCCTGGCGACTGACAGGGGAACACGGAGATACGCAGTATTTT
TRBV19	TRBJ1-5	.	.	CASSSLQGDQPQHF	TGTGCCAGTAGTAGCCTGCAGGGCGATCAGCCCCAGCATTTT
TRBV18	TRBJ2-3	.	.	CASSPSSGVLTDTQYF	TGTGCCAGCTCACCCTCGTCTGGGGTTTTAACAGATACGCAGTATTTT
TRBV6-2/TRBV6-3	TRBJ2-4	.	.	CASSQEGGPNIQYF	TGTGCCAGCAGTCAGGAAGGGGGGCCAAACATTCAGTACTTC
TRBV9	TRBJ1-6	.	TRBD1	CASSHRDRENSPLHF	TGTGCCAGCAGCCACCGGGACAGGGAGAATTCACCCCTCCACTTT
TRBV12-3/TRBV12-4	TRBJ1-1	.	TRBD1	CASSPWGRGRATEAFF	TGTGCCAGCAGTCCCTGGGGGAGGGGGCGAGCTACTGAAGCTTTCTTT
TRBV6-6	TRBJ1-3	.	.	CASSRQRDSGNTIYF	TGTGCCAGCAGTCGCCAGAGGGACTCTGGAAACACCATATATTTT
TRBV12-3/TRBV12-4	TRBJ1-5	.	.	CASSFGSLSNQPQHF	TGTGCCAGCAGTTTTGGTAGCCTCAGCAATCAGCCCCAGCATTTT
TRBV6-2/TRBV6-3	TRBJ1-5	.	.	CASSHDEQPQHF	TGTGCCAGCAGTCACGACGAGCAGCCCCAGCATTTT
TRBV20-1	TRBJ2-1	.	TRBD2	CSARRGGSYNEQFF	TGCAGTGCTAGGCGGGGGGGCTCCTACAATGAGCAGTTCTTC
TRBV6-2/TRBV6-3	TRBJ2-2	.	TRBD2	CASGGTRSTGELFF	TGTGCCAGCGGAGGGACTAGGTCCACCGGGGAGCTGTTTTTT
TRBV20-1	TRBJ2-7	.	.	CSAIYPGTPYEQYF	TGCAGTGCTATTTACCCCGGGACTCCTTACGAGCAGTACTTC
TRBV18	TRBJ1-5	.	.	CASSPNGASNQPQHF	TGTGCCAGCTCACCTAACGGGGCTAGCAATCAGCCCCAGCATTTT
TRBV7-2	TRBJ2-2	.	.	CASSLEFYTGELFF	TGTGCCAGCAGCTTAGAATTCTACACCGGGGAGCTGTTTTTT
TRBV19	TRBJ1-1	.	.	CASSIGRQTNTEAFF	TGTGCCAGTAGTATAGGGCGGCAGACGAACACTGAAGCTTTCTTT
TRBV6-5	TRBJ2-3	.	.	CASSSGLGGGWDTQYF	TGTGCCAGCAGTTCCGGTCTCGGAGGGGGCTGGGATACGCAGTATTTT
TRBV9	TRBJ2-1	.	.	CASSAHGGGSYNEQFF	TGTGCCAGCAGCGCACATGGAGGGGGCTCCTACAATGAGCAGTTCTTC
TRBV19	TRBJ2-1	.	TRBD2	CASSIVIAGGDEQFF	TGTGCCAGTAGTATAGTTATAGCGGGGGGCGATGAGCAGTTCTTC
TRBV7-2	TRBJ2-1	.	TRBD2	CASSPIRLAGYNEQFF	TGTGCCAGCAGCCCCATCCGACTAGCGGGTTACAATGAGCAGTTCTTC
TRBV20-1	TRBJ1-3	.	.	CSATVPTLGNTIYF	TGCAGTGCTACGGTTCCAACATTGGGAAACACCATATATTTT
TRBV25-1	TRBJ2-5	.	.	CASSSGLTHPNF	TGTGCCAGCAGTAGTGGGCTAACCCATCCGAACTTC
TRBV19	TRBJ2-1	.	.	CASSIFPGVDEQFF	TGTGCCAGTAGTATATTTCCGGGAGTGGATGAGCAGTTCTTC
TRBV19	TRBJ2-3	once	.	CASSPTQGWGDTQYF	TGTGCCAGTAGCCCAACCCAGGGATGGGGAGATACGCAGTATTTT
TRBV30	TRBJ1-5	.	TRBD1	CAWNPDRAQPQHF	TGTGCCTGGAATCCAGACAGGGCTCAGCCCCAGCATTTT
TRBV7-9	TRBJ2-3	.	TRBD2	CASSLAGLAGVTDTQYF	TGTGCCAGCAGCTTAGCGGGCCTAGCGGGAGTAACAGATACGCAGTATTTT
TRBV12-3/TRBV12-4	TRBJ2-1	.	.	CASSSIITGIYNEQFF	TGTGCCAGCAGTTCTATAATTACAGGGATCTACAATGAGCAGTTCTTC
TRBV5-1	TRBJ2-7	.	.	CASRTERGTYEQYF	TGCGCCAGCAGGACAGAGAGGGGGACCTACGAGCAGTACTTC
TRBV19	TRBJ1-6	.	TRBD1	CASNPQGATTAPLHF	TGTGCCAGTAACCCACAGGGGGCAACAACGGCACCCCTCCACTTT
TRBV30	TRBJ1-5	.	.	CAWSARTDQPQHF	TGTGCCTGGAGTGCGAGGACAGATCAGCCCCAGCATTTT
TRBV19	TRBJ1-6	.	TRBD1	CASSTVSGGNSPLHF	TGTGCCAGTAGTACAGTTTCAGGGGGCAATTCACCCCTCCACTTT
TRBV20-1	TRBJ2-2	.	.	CSARDIETGELFF	TGCAGTGCTAGAGATATAGAAACGGGGGAGCTGTTTTTT
TRBV5-6	TRBJ2-2	.	.	CASSLWVGVAGELFF	TGTGCCAGCAGCTTGTGGGTCGGGGTCGCCGGGGAGCTGTTTTTT
TRBV7-9	TRBJ2-3	.	.	CASSTGAADTQYF	TGTGCCAGCAGCACGGGGGCAGCAGATACGCAGTATTTT
TRBV20-1	TRBJ2-5	.	.	CSARDSLVSQYF	TGCAGTGCTAGGGACTCACTGGTTTCCCAGTACTTC
TRBV4-2	TRBJ1-2	.	.	CASSASAGAGYTF	TGTGCCAGCAGCGCCTCCGCGGGGGCTGGCTACACCTTC
TRBV7-6	TRBJ1-5	.	.	CASSLAGHQPQHF	TGTGCCAGCAGCCTGGCAGGGCACCAGCCCCAGCATTTT
TRBV6-2/TRBV6-3	TRBJ2-4	.	.	CASSYSTRRSIQYF	TGTGCCAGCAGTTACTCGACCAGGAGAAGCATTCAGTACTTC